What follows are 27 T cell receptor beta chains derived from one specimen sequenced in a study of cytomegalovirus exposure and HLA in healthy donors. Some clones are missing from TCRdb's copy, which holds only in-frame ones; the method was immunoSEQ multiplex PCR. Of 130,000 to 150,000 clones in the sample, 86% were seen once. Material for sequencing was PBMCs. These receptors came from a man aged 18 to 29 in good health and CMV-seronegative.

CDR3 residues: CASSPTLGLREKLFF. CDR3 bases: TGTGCCAGCAGTCCCACCCTGGGCCTGCGCGAAAAACTGTTTTTT. The genes are TRBV6-5 and TRBJ1-4; D uncertain. Trimming took 5 bases from V and 8 from J, leaving 18 bases between them. The germline V gene encodes CDR1 MNHEY and CDR2 SVGAGI. CDR3 length: 15 residues.

The chain carries TRBV19 and TRBJ2-1; possible D gene TRBD1, 6 bases. Trimming removed 4 bases from V and 2 bases from J, with 9 bases in between. There are 14 residues in the CDR3. Germline values: CDR1 LNHDA, CDR2 SQIVND (reference sequence). As DNA, the CDR3 is TGTGCCAGTAGTAAGGGACATCCCTACAATGAGCAGTTCTTC. Its translation: CASSKGHPYNEQFF. The variable domain in full, completed from reference TRBV19 and TRBJ2-1, reads DGGITQSPKYLFRKEGQNVTLSCEQNLNHDAMYWYRQDPGQGLRLIYYSQIVNDFQKGDIAEGYSVSREKKESFPLTVTSAQKNPTAFYLCASSKGHPYNEQFFGPGTRLTVL.

In this sample, this clone turned up once. The chain is built from TRBV4-1 and TRBJ1-2; 9 positions match TRBD1. The CDR3 runs 15 residues. Germline CDR1 reads MGHRA; CDR2 reads YSYEKL. With 4 bases clipped from V and 8 bases from J, the junction kept 11 bases outside the gene matches. The CDR3: CASSLIDTGGVGYTF. CDR3 nucleotide sequence: TGCGCCAGCAGCCTAATAGACACAGGGGGCGTAGGCTACACCTTC.

CDR3 DNA sequence: TGTGCCAGCAGTTACGGGCCGAGAGGGGCGGGAGGCTACACCTTC. Translation gives CASSYGPRGAGGYTF. The rearrangement links TRBV6-5 to TRBJ1-2; a possible D gene is TRBD1 (5 bases). V was pared by 2 bases and J by 8 bases, with 18 bases between. Germline V gene data show CDR1 as MNHEY and CDR2 as SVGAGI. The CDR3 consists of 15 residues.

The chain joins TRBV5-1 to TRBJ1-2; D perhaps matches TRBD1 (6 bases). The CDR3 has 15 amino acids. V was shortened by 1 base and J by 3 bases, with 13 bases between the two germline ends. The germline V gene encodes CDR1 SGHRS and CDR2 YFSETQ. CDR3 protein: CASSLTQGRDYGYTF. The CDR3 DNA reads TGCGCCAGCAGCTTGACACAGGGTAGGGACTATGGCTACACCTTC.

This sequence joins TRBV4-1 and TRBJ1-5; D is unclear. Germline V lookup: CDR1 MGHRA, CDR2 YSYEKL. V lost 0 bases and J 5 bases, leaving 14 bases between the germline ends. The CDR3 is 16 residues long. CDR3 sequence: CASSQDFGRTDQPQHF. CDR3 DNA: TGCGCCAGCAGCCAAGATTTCGGGCGGACTGATCAGCCCCAGCATTTT.

V is TRBV10-3 and J is TRBJ2-2; a possible D gene is TRBD2 (6 bases). The V gene's germline CDR1 is ENHRY and CDR2 SYGVKD. V was trimmed by 9 bases and J by 7 bases, leaving 18 bases between them. This CDR3 is 14 amino acids long. The CDR3: CAMGPREAVGELFF. DNA for the CDR3: TGTGCCATGGGCCCCAGGGAGGCGGTCGGGGAGCTGTTTTTT.

This rearrangement joins TRBV12-5 to TRBJ1-3, with 10 bases lining up with TRBD1. V lost 5 bases, J lost 4 bases, and 8 bases stayed unmatched. CDR1 and CDR2 from the germline V gene are LGHNT and FRNRAP. This CDR3 spans 16 amino acids. CDR3 coding DNA: TGTGCTAGTGGTCCCGCCGGGACAGGGGAAGGAAACACCATATATTTT. Its protein product is CASGPAGTGEGNTIYF.

V is TRBV5-6 and J is TRBJ1-2, with a tentative D call TRBD1 (6 bases). Between the trimmed V and J ends, which lost 3 bases and 5 bases, there was a span of 14 bases. This CDR3 has 14 residues. CDR1 and CDR2 from the germline V gene are SGHDT and YYEEEE. CDR3 region: CASSSEDRTYGYTF. In DNA, the CDR3 is TGTGCCAGCAGCTCAGAGGACAGAACTTATGGCTACACCTTC.

The chain uses TRBV28 and TRBJ2-7; 7 nucleotides match TRBD1. The junction had 3 bases not matched to a gene; V was cut back by 6 bases and J by 1 base. Germline-derived CDR1 and CDR2 are MDHEN and SYDVKM. This CDR3 spans 13 amino acids. CDR3 nucleotide sequence: TGTGCCAGCAGCTCGGGACAGTCCTACGAGCAGTACTTC. It codes for CASSSGQSYEQYF. Combining the CDR3 with reference TRBV28 and TRBJ2-7 gives the whole variable domain DVKVTQSSRYLVKRTGEKVFLECVQDMDHENMFWYRQDPGLGLRLIYFSYDVKMKEKGDIPEGYSVSREKKERFSLILESASTNQTSMYLCASSSGQSYEQYFGPGTRLTVT.

This chain joins TRBV2 and TRBJ1-5; TRBD1 matches at 7 bases. The length of the CDR3 is 15 residues. J lost 0 bases, V lost 5 bases, and 4 bases had no gene match. Germline V gene lookup returns CDR1 SNHLY and CDR2 FYNNEI. CDR3 sequence: CASSQDRYSNQPQHF. CDR3 sequence (DNA): TGTGCCAGCAGTCAGGACAGGTATAGCAATCAGCCCCAGCATTTT.

The genes are TRBV30 and TRBJ2-5; maybe TRBD2 (5 bases). Per germline, CDR1 GTSNPN and CDR2 SVGIG (reference sequence). This CDR3 is built from 12 residues. V lost 7 bases and J lost 4, with 13 bases in between. For the CDR3, the DNA is TGTGCCTTCTTAGTAGGAGGAGAGACCCAGTACTTC. As protein: CAFLVGGETQYF.

The CDR3 DNA sequence: TGTGCCAGCAGTTTACGACTAGCGGGAGGGCCCGGGACCCAGTACTTC. As protein: CASSLRLAGGPGTQYF. J is TRBJ2-5 and V is TRBV27; TRBD2 matches 14 bases. Germline V lookup: CDR1 MNHEY, CDR2 SMNVEV (reference sequence). The CDR3 extends over 16 amino acids. V shed 2 bases, J shed 7 bases, and the junction held 6 bases outside the gene matches.

This chain joins TRBV18 and TRBJ1-4; the D gene is possibly TRBD1 (5 bases). Trimming took 0 bases from V and 2 from J, leaving 10 bases between them. There are 16 residues in the CDR3. Germline V lookup: CDR1 KGHSH, CDR2 LQKENI. CDR3 in amino acids: CASSPPGAVTNEKLFF. CDR3 bases: TGTGCCAGCTCACCACCAGGGGCAGTGACTAATGAAAAACTGTTTTTT.

The rearrangement joins TRBV19 to TRBJ2-1; 9 nucleotides agree with TRBD2. The V gene's germline CDR1 is LNHDA and CDR2 SQIVND (reference sequence). The ends lost 3 bases at V and 7 bases at J; junction bases unmatched: 7. The length of the CDR3 is 15 residues. The CDR3 region has the DNA TGTGCCAGTAGTATCGCGGGGGGGCCGTTGAATGAGCAGTTCTTC. It is translated as CASSIAGGPLNEQFF.

The V call is TRBV30, the J call TRBJ2-3; the match to TRBD2 covers 10 bases. The germline V gene encodes CDR1 GTSNPN and CDR2 SVGIG (reference sequence). The ends lost 5 bases at V and 6 bases at J; junction bases unmatched: 14. The CDR3 totals 16 residues. The CDR3 bases are TGTGCCTGGGGGGGGGCTAGCGGGAGAAATCTCGATACGCAGTATTTT. Its translation is CAWGGASGRNLDTQYF.

The rearrangement links TRBV19 to TRBJ1-2; D possibly corresponds to TRBD1 (6 bases). Germline-derived CDR1 and CDR2 are LNHDA and SQIVND (reference sequence). V gave up 7 bases and J gave up 4 bases, with 16 bases separating them. CDR3 length: 14 residues. The CDR3 sequence: CASTRGRGGYGYTF. CDR3 DNA: TGTGCCAGTACGCGGGGGCGCGGGGGCTATGGCTACACCTTC. Complete variable domain (other parts from reference TRBV19 and TRBJ1-2): DGGITQSPKYLFRKEGQNVTLSCEQNLNHDAMYWYRQDPGQGLRLIYYSQIVNDFQKGDIAEGYSVSREKKESFPLTVTSAQKNPTAFYLCASTRGRGGYGYTFGSGTRLTVV.

This clone was seen just once. The CDR3 region has the DNA TGTGCCAGCAGCTACCAGGGGGCGTCCTACAATGAGCAGTTCTTC. It translates to CASSYQGASYNEQFF. The chain uses TRBV7-9 and TRBJ2-1; 8 bases are shared with TRBD1. The CDR3 sequence is 15 residues long. Looked up from germline, CDR1 is SEHNR and CDR2 is FQNEAQ (reference sequence). The J segment lost 1 base and the V segment lost 4 bases, leaving 3 bases of the junction unmatched.

V is TRBV12-5 and J is TRBJ2-5, with TRBD1 as a possible D gene (6 bases). The V gene's germline CDR1 is LGHNT and CDR2 FRNRAP. Trimming shortened V by 5 bases and J by 0 bases, and 10 bases separated the two germline ends. CDR3 length: 14 amino acids. CDR3 in DNA: TGTGCTAGTGGTCTCGGACAGCACCAAGAGACCCAGTACTTC. It is translated as CASGLGQHQETQYF.

The table lists this clone with a few counts. This chain connects TRBV10-1 to TRBJ1-5; D is unclear. V was trimmed by 4 bases and J by 3 bases, leaving 7 bases between them. The germline V gene encodes CDR1 WNHNN and CDR2 SYGVQD (reference sequence). The CDR3 covers 13 residues. The DNA of the CDR3 is TGCGCCAGCAGTGGTAGCTACAATCAGCCCCAGCATTTT. Translation gives CASSGSYNQPQHF.

The chain has TRBV5-4 and TRBJ1-2; 7 bases are a match to TRBD1. The germline CDR1 and CDR2 sequences are SGHNT and YYREEE (reference sequence). The CDR3 spans 13 residues. Unmatched junction bases numbered 4, after V lost 4 bases and J lost 4 bases. CDR3 sequence reads: CASSQQGIYGYTF. CDR3 nucleotide sequence: TGTGCCAGCAGCCAACAGGGGATCTATGGCTACACCTTC.

This chain links TRBV4-1 with TRBJ2-2; TRBD2 agrees at 7 bases. The V segment lost 7 bases and the J segment 1 base; nucleotides outside the gene matches: 3. The CDR3 extends over 14 amino acids. Germline V lookup: CDR1 MGHRA, CDR2 YSYEKL. CDR3 region: CASTRGGNTGELFF. The CDR3 DNA is TGCGCCAGCACCCGCGGGGGGAACACCGGGGAGCTGTTTTTT.

The V and J genes are TRBV4-1 and TRBJ1-3; 7 nucleotides line up with TRBD1. This CDR3 has 16 residues. Germline assignment: CDR1 MGHRA and CDR2 YSYEKL. With 4 bases clipped from V and 0 bases from J, the junction kept 6 bases outside the gene matches. The CDR3 nucleotides read TGCGCCAGCAGCCGTGGAGGGGGCCCCTCTGGAAACACCATATATTTT. Its translation is CASSRGGGPSGNTIYF.

The chain couples TRBV11-2 to TRBJ2-7; maybe TRBD1 (6 bases). The CDR3 totals 15 residues. Germline V gene data show CDR1 as SGHAT and CDR2 as FQNNGV. V lost 3 bases and J 2 bases, leaving 14 bases between the germline ends. CDR3 in DNA: TGTGCCAGCAGCTTGGGACACTCAAGCCCCTACGAGCAGTACTTC. Amino acid sequence: CASSLGHSSPYEQYF.

This chain uses TRBV7-2 with TRBJ2-7; tentative D call: TRBD1 (6 bases). CDR3 size: 17 residues. In germline, CDR1 is SGHTA, CDR2 FQGNSA. V lost 1 base to trimming and J lost 0 bases, with 16 bases between them. The CDR3 spells CASSLETQGMSSYEQYF. The CDR3 DNA sequence: TGTGCCAGCAGCTTAGAAACTCAGGGGATGAGCTCCTACGAGCAGTACTTC. The full variable domain, its missing parts supplied by reference TRBV7-2 and TRBJ2-7, is GAGVSQSPSNKVTEKGKDVELRCDPISGHTALYWYRQSLGQGLEFLIYFQGNSAPDKSGLPSDRFSAERTGGSVSTLTIQRTQQEDSAVYLCASSLETQGMSSYEQYFGPGTRLTVT.

This clone was seen a single time. This chain joins TRBV11-3 and TRBJ1-6; D call uncertain. The CDR3 covers 13 residues. Germline CDR1 is SGHNT and CDR2 is YENEEA. The V and J ends lost 1 base and 7 bases respectively, with 5 bases between them. The CDR3 sequence: CASSLVRNSPLHF. The CDR3 DNA is TGTGCCAGCAGCTTAGTTCGGAATTCACCCCTCCACTTT. Together with reference TRBV11-3 and TRBJ1-6, the CDR3 gives the full variable domain: EAGVVQSPRYKIIEKKQPVAFWCNPISGHNTLYWYLQNLGQGPELLIRYENEEAVDDSQLPKDRFSAERLKGVDSTLKIQPAELGDSAVYLCASSLVRNSPLHFGNGTRLTVT.

This chain uses TRBV18 with TRBJ2-5, with D possibly TRBD1 on 6 matching bases. Germline V gene lookup returns CDR1 KGHSH and CDR2 LQKENI. The germline V and J ends were trimmed by 5 bases and 0 bases, with 10 bases remaining between them. The CDR3 is 14 amino acids. The DNA for the CDR3 is TGTGCCAGCTCATCCACAGGGTACCAAGAGACCCAGTACTTC. This sequence encodes CASSSTGYQETQYF.